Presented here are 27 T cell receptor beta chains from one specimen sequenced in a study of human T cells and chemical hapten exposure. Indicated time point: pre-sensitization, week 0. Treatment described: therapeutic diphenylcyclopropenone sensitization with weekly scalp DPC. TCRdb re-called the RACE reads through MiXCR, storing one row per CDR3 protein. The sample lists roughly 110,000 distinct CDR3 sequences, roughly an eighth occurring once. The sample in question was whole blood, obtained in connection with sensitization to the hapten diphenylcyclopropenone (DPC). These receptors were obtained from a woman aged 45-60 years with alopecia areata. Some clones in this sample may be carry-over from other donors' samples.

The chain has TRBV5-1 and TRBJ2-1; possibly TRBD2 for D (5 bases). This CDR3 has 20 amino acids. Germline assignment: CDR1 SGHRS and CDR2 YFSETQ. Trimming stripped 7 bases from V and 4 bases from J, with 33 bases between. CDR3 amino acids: CASPLLRERGLRALYNEQFF. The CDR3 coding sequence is TGCGCCAGCCCCCTACTCCGGGAAAGAGGGCTTCGGGCTCTGTACAATGAGCAGTTCTTC.

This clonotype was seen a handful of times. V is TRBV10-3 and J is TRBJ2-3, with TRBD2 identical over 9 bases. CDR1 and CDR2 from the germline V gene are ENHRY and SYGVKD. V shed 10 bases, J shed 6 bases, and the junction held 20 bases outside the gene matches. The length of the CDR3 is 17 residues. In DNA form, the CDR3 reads TGTGCCACCCGAGCTGATCTGGGACTAGCAGATCACGATACGCAGTATTTT. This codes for CATRADLGLADHDTQYF.

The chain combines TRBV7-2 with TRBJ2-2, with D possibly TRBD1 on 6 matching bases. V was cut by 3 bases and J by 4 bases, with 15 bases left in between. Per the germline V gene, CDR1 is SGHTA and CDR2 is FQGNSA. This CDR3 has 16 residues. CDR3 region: CASSLDPPGVTGELFF. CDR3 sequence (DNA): TGTGCCAGCAGCTTGGACCCGCCAGGGGTCACCGGGGAGCTGTTTTTT.

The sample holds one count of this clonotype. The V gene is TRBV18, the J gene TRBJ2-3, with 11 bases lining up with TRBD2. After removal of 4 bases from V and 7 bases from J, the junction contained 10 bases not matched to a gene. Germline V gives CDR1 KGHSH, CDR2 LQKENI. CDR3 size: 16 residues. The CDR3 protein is CASSLTSGAGRNTQYF. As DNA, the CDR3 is TGTGCCAGCTCACTGACTAGCGGGGCGGGCCGAAATACGCAGTATTTT. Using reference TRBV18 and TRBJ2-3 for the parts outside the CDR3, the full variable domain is NAGVMQNPRHLVRRRGQEARLRCSPMKGHSHVYWYRQLPEEGLKFMVYLQKENIIDESGMPKERFSAEFPKEGPSILRIQQVVRGDSAAYFCASSLTSGAGRNTQYFGPGTRLTVL.

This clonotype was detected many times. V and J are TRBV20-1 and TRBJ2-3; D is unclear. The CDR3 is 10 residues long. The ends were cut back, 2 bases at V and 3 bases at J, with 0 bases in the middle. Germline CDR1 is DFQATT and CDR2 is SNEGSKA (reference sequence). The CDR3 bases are TGCAGTGCTAGAACAGATACGCAGTATTTT. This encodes CSARTDTQYF.

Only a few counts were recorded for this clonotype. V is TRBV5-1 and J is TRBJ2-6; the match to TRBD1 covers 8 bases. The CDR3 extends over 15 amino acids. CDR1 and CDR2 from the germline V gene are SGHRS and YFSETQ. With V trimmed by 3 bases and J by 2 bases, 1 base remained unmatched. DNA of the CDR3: TGCGCCAGCAGCTCAGGGGGCACTGGGGCCAACGTCCTGACTTTC. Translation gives CASSSGGTGANVLTF.

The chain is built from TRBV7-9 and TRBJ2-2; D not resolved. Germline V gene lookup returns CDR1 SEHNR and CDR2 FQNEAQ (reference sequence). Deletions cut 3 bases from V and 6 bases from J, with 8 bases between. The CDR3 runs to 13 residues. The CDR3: CASSFIGSGELFF. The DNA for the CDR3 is TGTGCCAGCAGCTTTATCGGGTCCGGGGAGCTGTTTTTT.

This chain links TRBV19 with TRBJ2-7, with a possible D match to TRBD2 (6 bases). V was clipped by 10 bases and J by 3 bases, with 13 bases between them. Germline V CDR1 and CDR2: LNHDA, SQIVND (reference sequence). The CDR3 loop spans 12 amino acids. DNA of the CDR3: TGTGCCACCGAGGGAGGAGGCTACGAGCAGTACTTC. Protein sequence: CATEGGGYEQYF.

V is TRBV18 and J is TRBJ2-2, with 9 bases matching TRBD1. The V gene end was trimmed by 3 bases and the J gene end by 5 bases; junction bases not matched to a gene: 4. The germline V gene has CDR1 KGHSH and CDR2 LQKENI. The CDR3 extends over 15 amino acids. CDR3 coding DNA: TGTGCCAGCTCACCTCGGACAGGGGATACCGGGGAGCTGTTTTTT. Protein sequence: CASSPRTGDTGELFF.

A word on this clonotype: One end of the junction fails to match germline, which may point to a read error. CDR3 in amino acids: CARSLGTAMNTEAFF. The CDR3 coding sequence is TGTGCCAGAAGCTTAGGGACAGCAATGAACACTGAAGCTTTCTTT. The chain couples TRBV11-3 to TRBJ1-1; 7 bases fit TRBD1. Germline assignment: CDR1 SGHNT and CDR2 YENEEA. The length of the CDR3 is 15 residues.

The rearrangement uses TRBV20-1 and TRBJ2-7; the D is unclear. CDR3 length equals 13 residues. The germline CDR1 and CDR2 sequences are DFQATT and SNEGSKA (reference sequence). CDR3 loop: CSYSKWRSYEQYF. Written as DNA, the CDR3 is TGCAGCTATAGCAAATGGCGCTCCTACGAGCAGTACTTC.

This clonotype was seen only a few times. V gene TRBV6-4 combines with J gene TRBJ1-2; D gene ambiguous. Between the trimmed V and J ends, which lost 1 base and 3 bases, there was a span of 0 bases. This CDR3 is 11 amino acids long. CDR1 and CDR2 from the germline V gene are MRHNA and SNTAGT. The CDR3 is CASSDYYGYTF. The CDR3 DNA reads TGTGCCAGCAGTGACTACTATGGCTACACCTTC.

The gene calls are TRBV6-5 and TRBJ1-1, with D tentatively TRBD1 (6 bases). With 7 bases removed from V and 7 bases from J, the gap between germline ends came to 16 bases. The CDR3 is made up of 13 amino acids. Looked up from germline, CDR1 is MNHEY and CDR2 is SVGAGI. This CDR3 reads CASTRTEGSEAFF. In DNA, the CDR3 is TGTGCCAGCACCCGGACAGAGGGCAGTGAAGCTTTCTTT.

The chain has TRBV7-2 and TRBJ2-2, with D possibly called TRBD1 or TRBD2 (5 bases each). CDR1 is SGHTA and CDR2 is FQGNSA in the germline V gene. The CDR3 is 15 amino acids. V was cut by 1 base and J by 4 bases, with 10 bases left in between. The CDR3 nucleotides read TGTGCCAGCAGCTTAGGCAGGGAGCGCACCGGGGAGCTGTTTTTT. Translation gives CASSLGRERTGELFF.

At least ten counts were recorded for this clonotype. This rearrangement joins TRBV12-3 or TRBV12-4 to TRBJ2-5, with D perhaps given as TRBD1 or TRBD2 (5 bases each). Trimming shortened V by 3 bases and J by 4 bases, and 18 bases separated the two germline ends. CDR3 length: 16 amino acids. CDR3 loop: CASSFGAGQGIETQYF. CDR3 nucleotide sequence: TGTGCCAGCAGTTTCGGGGCAGGGCAGGGAATAGAGACCCAGTACTTC.

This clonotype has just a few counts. This CDR3 is CAISGQGAIYGYTF. Written as DNA, the CDR3 is TGTGCCATCAGTGGACAGGGGGCTATATATGGCTACACCTTC. V usage is TRBV10-3 and J usage is TRBJ1-2; 10 bases match TRBD1. CDR3 size: 14 residues. Germline-derived CDR1 and CDR2 are ENHRY and SYGVKD. Trimming removed 4 bases from V and 5 bases from J; junction bases left unmatched: 4.

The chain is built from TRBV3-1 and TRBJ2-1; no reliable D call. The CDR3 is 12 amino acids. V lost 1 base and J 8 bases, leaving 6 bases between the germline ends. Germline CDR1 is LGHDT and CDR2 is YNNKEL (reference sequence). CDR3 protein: CASSQVPDEQFF. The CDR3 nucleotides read TGTGCCAGCAGCCAAGTTCCCGATGAGCAGTTCTTC.

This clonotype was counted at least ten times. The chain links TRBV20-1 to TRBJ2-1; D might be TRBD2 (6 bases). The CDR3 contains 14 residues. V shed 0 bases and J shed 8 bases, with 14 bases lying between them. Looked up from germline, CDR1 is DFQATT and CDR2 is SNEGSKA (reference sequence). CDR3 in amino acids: CSARDPRGSDEQFF. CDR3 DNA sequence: TGCAGTGCTAGAGACCCGCGGGGAAGTGATGAGCAGTTCTTC.

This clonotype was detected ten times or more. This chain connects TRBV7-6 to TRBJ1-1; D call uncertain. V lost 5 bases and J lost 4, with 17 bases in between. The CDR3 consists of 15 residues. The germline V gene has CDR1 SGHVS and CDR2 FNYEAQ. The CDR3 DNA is TGTGCCAGCAGCCCTAGAGGCCTGGGCCTCACTGAAGCTTTCTTT. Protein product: CASSPRGLGLTEAFF.

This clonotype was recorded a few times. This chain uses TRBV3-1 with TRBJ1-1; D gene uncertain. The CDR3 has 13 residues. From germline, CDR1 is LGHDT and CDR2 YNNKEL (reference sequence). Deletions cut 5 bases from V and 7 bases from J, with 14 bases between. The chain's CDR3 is CASSSAGVGEAFF. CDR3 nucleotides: TGTGCCAGCAGCTCCGCCGGGGTTGGTGAAGCTTTCTTT.

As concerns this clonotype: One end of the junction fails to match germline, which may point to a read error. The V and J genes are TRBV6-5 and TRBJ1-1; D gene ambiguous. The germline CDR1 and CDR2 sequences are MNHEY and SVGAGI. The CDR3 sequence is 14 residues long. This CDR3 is CANSYSNRLLGAFF. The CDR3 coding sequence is TGTGCCAACAGTTACTCGAATCGTCTCTTGGGTGCTTTCTTT.

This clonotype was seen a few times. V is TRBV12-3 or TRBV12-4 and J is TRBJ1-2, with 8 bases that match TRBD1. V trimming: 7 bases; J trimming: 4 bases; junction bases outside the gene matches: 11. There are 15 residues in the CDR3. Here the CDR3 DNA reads TGTGCCAGCATCTTACAGGGGGAGAGGGGCTATGGCTACACCTTC. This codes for CASILQGERGYGYTF.

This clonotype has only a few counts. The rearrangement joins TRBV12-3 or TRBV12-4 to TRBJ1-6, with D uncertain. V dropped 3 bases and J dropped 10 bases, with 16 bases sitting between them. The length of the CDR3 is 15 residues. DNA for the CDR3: TGTGCCAGCAGTTTTTCCTGGCAGCGGGAATCACCCCTCCACTTT. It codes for CASSFSWQRESPLHF.

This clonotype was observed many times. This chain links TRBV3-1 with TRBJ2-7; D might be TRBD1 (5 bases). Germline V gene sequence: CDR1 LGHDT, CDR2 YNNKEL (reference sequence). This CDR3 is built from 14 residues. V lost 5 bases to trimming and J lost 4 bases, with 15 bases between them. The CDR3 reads CASSAGRGGYEQYF. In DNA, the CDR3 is TGTGCCAGCAGCGCCGGTAGGGGCGGTTACGAGCAGTACTTC.

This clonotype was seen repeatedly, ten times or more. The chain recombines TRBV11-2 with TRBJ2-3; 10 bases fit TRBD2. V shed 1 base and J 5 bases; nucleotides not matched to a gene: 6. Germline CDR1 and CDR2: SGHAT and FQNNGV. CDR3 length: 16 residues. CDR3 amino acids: CASSLGAAGGRDTQYF. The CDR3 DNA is TGTGCCAGCAGCTTAGGAGCAGCGGGGGGGCGAGATACGCAGTATTTT.

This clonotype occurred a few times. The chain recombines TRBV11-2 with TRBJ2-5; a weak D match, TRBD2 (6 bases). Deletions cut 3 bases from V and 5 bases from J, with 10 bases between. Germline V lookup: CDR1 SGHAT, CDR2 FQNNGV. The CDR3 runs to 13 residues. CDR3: CASSFGGGETQYF. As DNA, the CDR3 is TGTGCCAGCAGCTTCGGGGGAGGCGAGACCCAGTACTTC.

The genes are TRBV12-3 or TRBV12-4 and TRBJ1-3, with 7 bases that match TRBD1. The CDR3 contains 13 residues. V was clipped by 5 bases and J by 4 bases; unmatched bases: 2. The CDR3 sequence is CASSTDRGNTIYF. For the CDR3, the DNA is TGTGCCAGCAGTACGGACAGGGGAAACACCATATATTTT.